Following are 20 T cell receptor beta chains from one sample sequenced in a study of T-cell reconstitution after alpha-beta-depleted transplantation in children. Unique molecular identifiers were incorporated during preparation of the TCRbeta library. TCRdb re-derived calls from the PCR reads in MiXCR, one entry per CDR3 protein. The sample has 90,000 to 150,000 distinct CDR3 sequences; 23% are singletons. Specimen: PBMCs, mostly from graft donor cells, collected 180 days after TCRalphabeta/CD19-depleted stem cell transplant. These receptor sequences come from a male patient between 2 and 15 years old who had a stem cell transplant for chronic granulomatous disease, so the T cells may come from the graft donor.

This clonotype came up many times. This sequence joins TRBV9 and TRBJ2-3; no clear D gene. Germline CDR1 reads SGDLS; CDR2 reads YYNGEE. This CDR3 is built from 13 residues. V dropped 3 bases and J dropped 2 bases, with 7 bases sitting between them. The CDR3 spells CASSGLDTDTQYF. The CDR3 DNA reads as TGTGCCAGCAGCGGGCTTGACACAGATACGCAGTATTTT.

The chain combines TRBV7-9 with TRBJ1-3; no firm D call. The CDR3 spans 14 residues. Trimming stripped 3 bases from V and 4 bases from J, with 10 bases between. CDR1 SEHNR and CDR2 FQNEAQ come from the germline V gene (reference sequence). The CDR3 sequence is CASSLVTIGNTIYF. In DNA, the CDR3 is TGTGCCAGCAGCTTGGTGACAATCGGAAACACCATATATTTT.

Many counts were recorded for this clonotype. The V and J genes are TRBV20-1 and TRBJ1-5; unclear D gene. The CDR3 consists of 12 residues. Germline-derived CDR1 and CDR2 are DFQATT and SNEGSKA (reference sequence). V was shortened by 3 bases and J by 4 bases, with 7 bases between the two germline ends. The CDR3 region has the DNA TGCAGTGCTAGTCCCGAAAATCAGCCCCAGCATTTT. It codes for CSASPENQPQHF.

This clonotype was detected a few times. The chain joins TRBV10-3 to TRBJ2-3; 13 bases line up with TRBD2. The CDR3 has 16 amino acids. Germline V gene lookup returns CDR1 ENHRY and CDR2 SYGVKD. V gave up 3 bases and J gave up 5 bases; unmatched junction bases: 5. CDR3 residues: CAISDRRLAGGDTQYF. Here the CDR3 DNA reads TGTGCCATCAGTGACCGACGACTAGCGGGAGGAGATACGCAGTATTTT.

This clonotype was found once. V is TRBV5-5 and J is TRBJ2-2; TRBD1 aligns across 9 bases. With 4 bases clipped from V and 7 bases from J, the junction kept 8 bases outside the gene matches. The CDR3 loop spans 15 amino acids. Germline values: CDR1 SGHKS, CDR2 YYEKEE (reference sequence). The DNA of the CDR3 is TGTGCCAGCAGCCCCGGGACAGGGAGCAACGGGGAGCTGTTTTTT. Translated, it gives CASSPGTGSNGELFF.

This clonotype was observed a few times. This chain uses TRBV20-1 with TRBJ1-2, with D perhaps TRBD1 (5 bases). CDR1 and CDR2 (germline): DFQATT, SNEGSKA (reference sequence). The CDR3 covers 15 residues. The germline V and J ends were trimmed by 2 bases and 0 bases, with 13 bases remaining between them. The CDR3, as DNA: TGCAGTGCTAGAAGGGGACCGCAACCTAACTATGGCTACACCTTC. Amino acids: CSARRGPQPNYGYTF.

J is TRBJ2-7 and V is TRBV12-3 or TRBV12-4, with 8 bases lining up with TRBD1. J was trimmed by 1 base and V by 0 bases; bases with no gene match: 11. The CDR3 contains 18 residues. The CDR3 here is CASSLAFPGDRLSYEQYF. The CDR3 DNA follows: TGTGCCAGCAGTTTAGCCTTCCCGGGGGACAGGCTATCCTACGAGCAGTACTTC.

This clonotype was detected ten times or more. This sequence joins TRBV20-1 and TRBJ1-4, with 7 bases that match TRBD1. The junction had 6 bases not matched to a gene; V was cut back by 4 bases and J by 7 bases. This CDR3 spans 13 amino acids. The germline gives CDR1 DFQATT, CDR2 SNEGSKA (reference sequence). DNA of the CDR3: TGCAGTGCTAACAGGGGACCTGCTGAAAAACTGTTTTTT. Translated: CSANRGPAEKLFF.

In its sample, this clonotype was seen a few times. The CDR3 nucleotides are TGTGCCAGCAGTGGGTCGACCAGTTACGAGCAGTACTTC. Its translation is CASSGSTSYEQYF. The rearrangement links TRBV25-1 to TRBJ2-7, with D hard to call. Germline CDR1 reads MGHDK; CDR2 reads SYGVNS. The CDR3 runs 13 residues. The V gene lost 4 bases and the J gene lost 4 bases, with 11 bases spanning the gap.

Ten or more counts support this clonotype. The V gene is TRBV28, the J gene TRBJ2-6, with 7 bases aligning to TRBD1. This CDR3 has 18 residues. Germline-derived CDR1 and CDR2 are MDHEN and SYDVKM. After removal of 6 bases from V and 0 bases from J, the junction contained 11 bases not matched to a gene. CDR3 protein: CASSIDRDLGSGANVLTF. The CDR3 DNA follows: TGTGCCAGCAGCATAGACAGGGATCTGGGCTCTGGGGCCAACGTCCTGACTTTC.

This clonotype occurred many times. The J gene is TRBJ2-5, the V gene TRBV20-1; 9 bases align to TRBD1. V trimming: 0 bases; J trimming: 9 bases; junction bases outside the gene matches: 5. The CDR3 runs 13 residues. Germline V CDR1 and CDR2: DFQATT, SNEGSKA (reference sequence). The CDR3 here is CSARDEGQGAQYF. Written as DNA, the CDR3 is TGCAGTGCTAGAGATGAGGGACAGGGTGCCCAGTACTTC.

The sample holds a few counts of this clonotype. A much larger clone lies a single base off, so this may be a read error. The chain recombines TRBV10-3 with TRBJ2-1; 10 bases are a match to TRBD2. Germline V gene data show CDR1 as ENHRY and CDR2 as SYGVKD. The V gene end was trimmed by 10 bases and the J gene end by 10 bases; junction bases not matched to a gene: 10. The CDR3 loop spans 13 amino acids. The CDR3 region is CASSGRASGEQFF. The CDR3 DNA sequence: TGTGCCAGCAGCGGGAGGGCCTCCGGAGAGCAGTTCTTC.

V gene TRBV6-5 combines with J gene TRBJ2-5, with D possibly matching TRBD1 (5 bases). Germline CDR1 MNHEY, CDR2 SVGAGI. V lost 3 bases to trimming and J lost 4 bases, with 18 bases between them. This CDR3 contains 16 residues. The CDR3 bases are TGTGCCAGCAGTTATTCTGGGGCAGGGAATGTAGAGACCCAGTACTTC. Translated, it gives CASSYSGAGNVETQYF.

This clonotype has at least ten counts. This rearrangement joins TRBV5-1 to TRBJ2-1; D remains unclear. The CDR3 consists of 12 residues. The germline gives CDR1 SGHRS, CDR2 YFSETQ. With 4 bases removed from V and 4 bases from J, the gap between germline ends came to 6 bases. In nucleotides, the CDR3 is TGCGCCAGCAGCGGAGATTACAATGAGCAGTTCTTC. Protein: CASSGDYNEQFF.

This clonotype has a single count. As DNA, the CDR3 is TGCAGTGCTAAGTCATCGGACAGGGGAGAAATGGGCGAGCAGTACTTC. This translates into CSAKSSDRGEMGEQYF. The chain joins TRBV20-1 to TRBJ2-7, with 9 nucleotides matching TRBD1. The germline V gene has CDR1 DFQATT and CDR2 SNEGSKA (reference sequence). The V and J ends lost 4 bases and 6 bases, in that order; junction bases with no gene match: 16. CDR3 length equals 16 residues.

This clonotype was observed a few times. The chain joins TRBV27 to TRBJ2-1; 8 bases align to TRBD2. Germline V gene data show CDR1 as MNHEY and CDR2 as SMNVEV (reference sequence). J lost 9 bases, V lost 6 bases, and 7 bases had no gene match. This CDR3 has 13 amino acids. The CDR3 DNA sequence: TGTGCCAGCAGCCGGACTAGCCCCAGTGAGCAGTTCTTC. Encoded protein: CASSRTSPSEQFF.

This clonotype has more than one count but fewer than ten. The chain has TRBV5-1 and TRBJ1-2; D is perhaps TRBD1 (6 bases). This CDR3 comprises 14 residues. The germline V and J ends were trimmed by 4 bases and 3 bases, with 13 bases remaining between them. CDR1 SGHRS and CDR2 YFSETQ come from the germline V gene. The CDR3 is CASSRDTTDYGYTF. In DNA, the CDR3 is TGCGCCAGCAGCAGGGACACCACTGACTATGGCTACACCTTC.

For this clonotype: A read error may account for a junction end that differs from germline. This chain uses TRBV10-3 with TRBJ2-1; a weak D match, TRBD2 (6 bases). CDR1 is ENHRY, CDR2 SYGVKD, per germline. This CDR3 is 15 amino acids long. CDR3 protein: CAINERVSSYNERFF. The CDR3 region has the DNA TGTGCCATCAATGAGCGGGTCAGCTCCTACAATGAGCGGTTCTTC.

This clonotype was observed many times. This sequence joins TRBV13 and TRBJ2-6; D gene unclear. Germline lookup yields CDR1 PRHDT and CDR2 FYEKMQ (reference sequence). V was shortened by 4 bases and J by 1 base, with 5 bases between the two germline ends. This CDR3 spans 14 amino acids. The CDR3 sequence is CASSSLSGANVLTF. In DNA form, the CDR3 reads TGTGCCAGCAGCTCACTTTCTGGGGCCAACGTCCTGACTTTC.

The chain couples TRBV15 to TRBJ2-5; no definite D call. V dropped 0 bases and J dropped 0 bases, with 8 bases sitting between them. Germline V lookup: CDR1 LNHNV, CDR2 YYDKDF (reference sequence). The CDR3 consists of 15 residues. CDR3 coding DNA: TGTGCCACCAGCAGAGATATTGCGAACCAAGAGACCCAGTACTTC. This gives the protein CATSRDIANQETQYF.